A single sample is the source of the 29 T cell receptor beta chains below, sequenced in a study of T cell responses to AZD1222 COVID-19 vaccine. Method: immunoSEQ multiplex PCR; TCRdb's copy keeps in-frame clones and lacks some. The table lists approximately 65,000 clones, 60% to 85% of them singletons. The sequencing here drew on peripheral blood, taken on day 0 of AZD1222 vaccination. These receptors came from an adult in good health.

As regards this clone: Different DNA sequences within this sample yield the same CDR3. The chain links TRBV15 to TRBJ2-1; TRBD2 matches at 7 bases. The germline V gene encodes CDR1 LNHNV and CDR2 YYDKDF (reference sequence). Trimming at V came to 3 bases and at J to 4 bases, leaving 6 bases not matched to a gene. CDR3 size: 15 residues. The CDR3 bases are TGTGCCACCAGCAGCGGTGGCGGGGGATACAATGAGCAGTTCTTC. Translation gives CATSSGGGGYNEQFF.

The chain links TRBV14 to TRBJ2-2, with unresolved D. V lost 3 bases to trimming and J lost 5 bases, with 10 bases between them. Germline V gene sequence: CDR1 SGHDN, CDR2 FVKESK. The CDR3 totals 14 residues. CDR3 coding DNA: TGTGCCAGCAGCCACATTGCGGCTACCGGGGAGCTGTTTTTT. This sequence encodes CASSHIAATGELFF.

For the CDR3, the DNA is TGCGCCAGCAGCTTAGGAAATAGCAATCAGCCCCAGCATTTT. Translated, it gives CASSLGNSNQPQHF. This sequence joins TRBV5-1 and TRBJ1-5; no clear D gene. The CDR3 runs to 14 residues. Germline CDR1 reads SGHRS; CDR2 reads YFSETQ. Deletions cut 2 bases from V and 0 bases from J, with 6 bases between.

The V gene is TRBV2, the J gene TRBJ2-5; 15 nucleotides align to TRBD2. J gave up 3 bases and V 6 bases, and 8 bases lay outside the gene matches. This CDR3 has 17 residues. Germline V gene lookup returns CDR1 SNHLY and CDR2 FYNNEI. The CDR3 sequence: CASSGGTSGGLKETQYF. In nucleotides, the CDR3 is TGTGCCAGCAGCGGAGGGACTAGCGGGGGGTTAAAAGAGACCCAGTACTTC.

The rearrangement joins TRBV9 to TRBJ2-2, with D possibly being TRBD1 or TRBD2 (5 bases each). In germline, CDR1 is SGDLS, CDR2 YYNGEE. Trimming left V 0 bases short and J 6 bases short, with 15 bases between. The CDR3 extends over 16 amino acids. For the CDR3, the DNA is TGTGCCAGCAGCGTAGGGGGCGCCGCCGGGGCCGGGGAGCTGTTTTTT. Amino acid sequence: CASSVGGAAGAGELFF. Full variable domain (rest looked up from reference TRBV9 and TRBJ2-2): DSGVTQTPKHLITATGQRVTLRCSPRSGDLSVYWYQQSLDQGLQFLIQYYNGEERAKGNILERFSAQQFPDLHSELNLSSLELGDSALYFCASSVGGAAGAGELFFGEGSRLTVL.

The chain joins TRBV11-2 to TRBJ2-1; D might be TRBD1 (6 bases). V dropped 5 bases and J dropped 8 bases, with 25 bases sitting between them. The CDR3 contains 17 residues. CDR1 and CDR2 (germline): SGHAT, FQNNGV. CDR3 sequence reads: CASSRPRAGQKGDEQFF. The CDR3 coding sequence is TGTGCCAGCAGCAGGCCGCGGGCCGGACAGAAGGGCGATGAGCAGTTCTTC.

This chain connects TRBV2 to TRBJ1-1, with 9 positions matching TRBD1. The CDR3 has 16 amino acids. The ends lost 6 bases at V and 5 bases at J; junction bases unmatched: 13. Germline V gives CDR1 SNHLY, CDR2 FYNNEI. The CDR3 DNA reads as TGTGCCAGCAGCTCTCTTAAGGGACAGGGTGGGACTGAAGCTTTCTTT. Translating it yields CASSSLKGQGGTEAFF.

This chain links TRBV3-1 (or the pseudogene TRBV3-2) with TRBJ1-4; D may be TRBD1 (5 bases). Germline V lookup: CDR1 LGHDT, CDR2 YNNKEL (reference sequence). Trimming removed 4 bases at V and 11 bases at J, with 14 bases between. The CDR3 is made up of 13 amino acids. CDR3 in amino acids: CASSPGVGGKLFF. In nucleotides, the CDR3 is TGTGCCAGCAGCCCCGGAGTGGGGGGGAAACTGTTTTTT.

This clone was observed once. V usage is TRBV7-2 and J usage is TRBJ2-3; D is unresolved. Germline V gives CDR1 SGHTA, CDR2 FQGNSA. Between the trimmed V and J ends, which lost 5 bases and 0 bases, there was a span of 15 bases. There are 16 residues in the CDR3. The CDR3 nucleotides read TGTGCCAGCAGCCCCAAGGGTGGCCATAGCACAGATACGCAGTATTTT. Translation: CASSPKGGHSTDTQYF.

The chain recombines TRBV11-2 with TRBJ1-3, with D possibly being TRBD1 (6 bases). Germline lookup yields CDR1 SGHAT and CDR2 FQNNGV. The germline V and J ends were trimmed by 4 bases and 0 bases, with 16 bases remaining between them. This CDR3 has 17 amino acids. CDR3 protein: CASSSTGQINSGNTIYF. CDR3 in DNA: TGTGCCAGCAGCTCCACTGGACAGATCAACTCTGGAAACACCATATATTTT.

The chain has TRBV3-1 (or the pseudogene TRBV3-2) and TRBJ1-2, with D possibly being TRBD1 (5 bases). The germline V and J ends were trimmed by 1 base and 0 bases, with 9 bases remaining between them. The germline V gene encodes CDR1 LGHDT and CDR2 YNNKEL (reference sequence). The CDR3 is made up of 15 amino acids. CDR3 loop: CASSQGGTTNYGYTF. DNA for the CDR3: TGTGCCAGCAGCCAAGGGGGCACTACTAACTATGGCTACACCTTC.

This chain joins TRBV6-5 and TRBJ1-1; D remains ambiguous. This CDR3 has 14 residues. Germline V CDR1 and CDR2: MNHEY, SVGAGI. The V gene lost 0 bases and the J gene lost 2 bases, with 7 bases spanning the gap. The CDR3: CASSYSGINTEAFF. The CDR3 DNA is TGTGCCAGCAGTTACTCCGGAATTAACACTGAAGCTTTCTTT.

The chain employs TRBV7-9 and TRBJ2-5; D possibly corresponds to TRBD2 (6 bases). Looked up from germline, CDR1 is SEHNR and CDR2 is FQNEAQ (reference sequence). The CDR3 totals 13 residues. The V end lost 5 bases, the J end lost 3 bases, and 10 bases lay between the germline ends. The CDR3 bases are TGTGCCAGCAGCCCCCCGGGAGAAGAGACCCAGTACTTC. It encodes CASSPPGEETQYF.

The chain carries TRBV6-6 and TRBJ1-4; no definite D call. Germline V gene data show CDR1 as MNHNY and CDR2 as SVGAGI (reference sequence). The CDR3 totals 13 residues. Deletions cut 2 bases from V and 7 bases from J, with 8 bases between. Here the CDR3 reads CASSYRDREKLFF. CDR3 DNA: TGTGCCAGCAGTTACAGGGATCGTGAAAAACTGTTTTTT.

The chain links TRBV5-4 to TRBJ2-7; tentatively, D is TRBD1 (6 bases). The CDR3 is made up of 12 amino acids. The germline V gene encodes CDR1 SGHNT and CDR2 YYREEE (reference sequence). V gave up 3 bases and J gave up 3 bases, with 7 bases separating them. CDR3 loop: CASSSTGYEQYF. The DNA of the CDR3 is TGTGCCAGCAGCTCGACAGGCTACGAGCAGTACTTC.

V and J are TRBV5-1 and TRBJ2-3, with D possibly matching TRBD2 (5 bases). The germline CDR1 and CDR2 sequences are SGHRS and YFSETQ. This CDR3 has 16 amino acids. V was trimmed by 2 bases and J by 2 bases, leaving 15 bases between them. The CDR3 reads CASSLNLATDTDTQYF. In nucleotides, the CDR3 is TGCGCCAGCAGCTTAAATCTAGCAACCGACACAGATACGCAGTATTTT.

The J gene is TRBJ1-1, the V gene TRBV7-8, with D maybe TRBD1 (5 bases). The CDR3 has 13 amino acids. V dropped 5 bases and J dropped 3 bases, with 10 bases sitting between them. Germline CDR1 is SGHVS and CDR2 is FQNEAQ. CDR3 amino acids: CASSPARDTEAFF. The CDR3 coding sequence is TGTGCCAGCAGCCCGGCCAGGGACACTGAAGCTTTCTTT.

This chain connects TRBV5-4 to TRBJ1-2; D is undetermined. Looked up from germline, CDR1 is SGHNT and CDR2 is YYREEE (reference sequence). This CDR3 is 14 amino acids long. Trimming took 0 bases from V and 0 from J, leaving 6 bases between them. CDR3 sequence reads: CASSLGFSNYGYTF. CDR3 DNA sequence: TGTGCCAGCAGCTTGGGATTCTCTAACTATGGCTACACCTTC. Variable domain in full (rest from reference TRBV5-4 and TRBJ1-2): ETGVTQSPTHLIKTRGQQVTLRCSSQSGHNTVSWYQQALGQGPQFIFQYYREEENGRGNFPPRFSGLQFPNYSSELNVNALELDDSALYLCASSLGFSNYGYTFGSGTRLTVV.

This clone was detected a few times. The chain has TRBV4-2 and TRBJ2-5, with unresolved D. The CDR3 runs 16 residues. Trimming removed 4 bases from V and 6 bases from J, with 21 bases in between. Germline assignment: CDR1 LGHNA and CDR2 YNFKEQ. In DNA, the CDR3 is TGTGCCAGCAGCCCCTCCTCCGGCCCGGAGTGGCAGACCCAGTACTTC. Protein sequence: CASSPSSGPEWQTQYF.

V usage is TRBV15 and J usage is TRBJ1-4; 9 nucleotides align to TRBD1. J lost 6 bases, V lost 3 bases, and 5 bases had no gene match. From germline, CDR1 is LNHNV and CDR2 YYDKDF (reference sequence). This CDR3 is built from 15 residues. This CDR3 reads CATSSNRGLDEKLFF. The CDR3 coding sequence is TGTGCCACCAGCAGCAACAGGGGGCTCGATGAAAAACTGTTTTTT.

This chain joins TRBV2 and TRBJ2-7, with D possibly matching TRBD2 (8 bases). V was cut by 1 base and J by 0 bases, with 19 bases left in between. Germline CDR1 and CDR2: SNHLY and FYNNEI. The CDR3 contains 18 residues. Here the CDR3 reads CASSEVGGGAGDSYEQYF. DNA for the CDR3: TGTGCCAGCAGTGAAGTAGGGGGCGGAGCGGGGGACTCCTACGAGCAGTACTTC.

The CDR3 DNA reads as TGTGCCAGCAGTCCTTCGACAGGTCCCTACGAGCAGTACTTC. Translated, it gives CASSPSTGPYEQYF. The chain is built from TRBV27 and TRBJ2-7; possibly TRBD1 for D (6 bases). The CDR3 loop spans 14 amino acids. Trimming took off 5 bases at V and 2 bases at J, with 13 bases between the two ends. Germline CDR1 and CDR2: MNHEY and SMNVEV (reference sequence).

The chain combines TRBV6-5 with TRBJ1-1; D not certain. V lost 2 bases and J 3 bases, leaving 13 bases between the germline ends. CDR1 MNHEY and CDR2 SVGAGI come from the germline V gene. This CDR3 has 15 residues. CDR3 sequence (DNA): TGTGCCAGCAGTTACAACGAACTTGTTTACACTGAAGCTTTCTTT. Translation: CASSYNELVYTEAFF.

The rearrangement uses TRBV11-2 and TRBJ1-2, with a possible D match to TRBD1 (5 bases). V lost 0 bases to trimming and J lost 5 bases, with 13 bases between them. CDR1 is SGHAT and CDR2 is FQNNGV in the germline V gene. The CDR3 spans 15 residues. The CDR3 sequence: CASSLEPHPGYGYTF. In DNA, the CDR3 is TGTGCCAGCAGCTTAGAACCACACCCAGGGTATGGCTACACCTTC.

V usage is TRBV2 and J usage is TRBJ2-3, with D perhaps matching TRBD2 (6 bases). The CDR3 spans 15 residues. Germline CDR1 is SNHLY and CDR2 is FYNNEI. The V gene lost 1 base and the J gene lost 1 base, with 9 bases spanning the gap. The CDR3 nucleotides are TGTGCCAGCAGTGAAGGACTAGGGGGCACAGATACGCAGTATTTT. As protein: CASSEGLGGTDTQYF.

This clone was counted only a few times. This chain connects TRBV18 to TRBJ2-7; 9 bases are shared with TRBD1. The ends lost 6 bases at V and 0 bases at J; junction bases unmatched: 6. This CDR3 contains 15 residues. Germline CDR1 reads KGHSH; CDR2 reads LQKENI. The CDR3 spells CASSEGTGSSYEQYF. CDR3 in DNA: TGTGCCAGCTCGGAGGGGACAGGGAGCTCCTACGAGCAGTACTTC.

This chain joins TRBV12-3 or TRBV12-4 and TRBJ1-3; D perhaps matches TRBD1 (6 bases). The CDR3 covers 13 residues. Trimming stripped 4 bases from V and 4 bases from J, with 8 bases between. The CDR3 reads CASSYGQGNTIYF. The CDR3 region has the DNA TGTGCCAGCAGTTACGGACAGGGAAACACCATATATTTT.

The chain has TRBV6-5 and TRBJ2-7; TRBD1 or TRBD2 may be the D gene (5 bases each). The V gene lost 0 bases and the J gene lost 3 bases, with 15 bases spanning the gap. The CDR3 extends over 16 amino acids. Germline V gene data show CDR1 as MNHEY and CDR2 as SVGAGI. CDR3 protein: CASSYSFGATFYEQYF. CDR3 nucleotide sequence: TGTGCCAGCAGTTACTCTTTCGGGGCCACGTTCTACGAGCAGTACTTC.

The J gene is TRBJ2-7, the V gene TRBV5-1, with 9 bases fitting TRBD1. Germline V lookup: CDR1 SGHRS, CDR2 YFSETQ. Germline trimming cut 4 bases from V and 3 bases from J; bases unmatched to any gene: 5. The CDR3 has 14 residues. For the CDR3, the DNA is TGCGCCAGCAGCGTAGGACAGGGGAACTACGAGCAGTACTTC. This sequence encodes CASSVGQGNYEQYF.